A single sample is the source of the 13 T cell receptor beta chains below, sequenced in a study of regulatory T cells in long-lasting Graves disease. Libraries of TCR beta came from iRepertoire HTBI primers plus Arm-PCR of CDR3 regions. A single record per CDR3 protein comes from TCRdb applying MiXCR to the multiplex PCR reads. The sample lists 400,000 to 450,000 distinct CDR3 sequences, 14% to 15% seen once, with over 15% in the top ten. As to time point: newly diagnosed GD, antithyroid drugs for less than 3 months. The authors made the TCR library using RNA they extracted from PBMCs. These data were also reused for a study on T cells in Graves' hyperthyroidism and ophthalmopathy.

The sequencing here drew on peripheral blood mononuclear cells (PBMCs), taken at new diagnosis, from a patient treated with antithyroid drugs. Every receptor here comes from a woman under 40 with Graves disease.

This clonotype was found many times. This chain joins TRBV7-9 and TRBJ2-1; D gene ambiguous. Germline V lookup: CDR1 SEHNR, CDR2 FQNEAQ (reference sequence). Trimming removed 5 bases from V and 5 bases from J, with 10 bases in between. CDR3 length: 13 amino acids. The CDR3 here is CASSARTNNEQFF. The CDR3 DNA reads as TGTGCCAGCAGCGCCCGTACAAACAATGAGCAGTTCTTC.

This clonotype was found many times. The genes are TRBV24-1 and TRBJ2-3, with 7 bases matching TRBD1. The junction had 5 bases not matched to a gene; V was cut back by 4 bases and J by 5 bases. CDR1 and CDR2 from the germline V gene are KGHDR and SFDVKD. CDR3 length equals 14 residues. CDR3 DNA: TGTGCCACCAGTGAATGGGACAGAGTAGATACGCAGTATTTT. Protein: CATSEWDRVDTQYF.

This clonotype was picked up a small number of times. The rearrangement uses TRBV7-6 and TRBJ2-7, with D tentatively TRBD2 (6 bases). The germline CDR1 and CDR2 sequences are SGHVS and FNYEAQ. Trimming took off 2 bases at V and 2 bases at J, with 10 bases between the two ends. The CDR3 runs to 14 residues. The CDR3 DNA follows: TGTGCCAGCAGCTTATTCGGGACTGCCTACGAGCAGTACTTC. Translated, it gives CASSLFGTAYEQYF.

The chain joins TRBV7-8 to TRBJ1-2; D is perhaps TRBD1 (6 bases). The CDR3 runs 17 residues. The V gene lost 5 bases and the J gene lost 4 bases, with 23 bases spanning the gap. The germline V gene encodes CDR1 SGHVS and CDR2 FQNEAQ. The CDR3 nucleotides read TGTGCCAGCAGCGTTCGAAGGGGGGGCGATACCTTCTATGGCTACACCTTC. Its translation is CASSVRRGGDTFYGYTF.

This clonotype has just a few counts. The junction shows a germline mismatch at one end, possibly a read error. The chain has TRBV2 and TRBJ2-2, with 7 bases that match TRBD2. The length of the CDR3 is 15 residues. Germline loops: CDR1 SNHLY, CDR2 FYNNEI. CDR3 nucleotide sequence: TGTGCCATTCCCGGGGTTCTAGCGGCAAGAGGGGAGCCGTTTTTT. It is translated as CAIPGVLAARGEPFF.

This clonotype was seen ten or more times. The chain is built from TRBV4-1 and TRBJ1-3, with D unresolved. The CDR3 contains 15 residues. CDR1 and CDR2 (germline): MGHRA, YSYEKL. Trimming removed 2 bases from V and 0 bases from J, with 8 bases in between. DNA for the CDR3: TGCGCCAGCAGCCAAAGGTTTGGCTCTGGAAACACCATATATTTT. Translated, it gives CASSQRFGSGNTIYF.

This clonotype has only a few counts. CDR3 bases: TGCGCCAGCAGCCCCGGGAGGGTGTCCACTGAAGCTTTCTTT. This codes for CASSPGRVSTEAFF. The J gene is TRBJ1-1, the V gene TRBV4-1; D not certain. The germline V gene encodes CDR1 MGHRA and CDR2 YSYEKL. The CDR3 is made up of 14 amino acids. With 4 bases removed from V and 4 bases from J, the gap between germline ends came to 13 bases.

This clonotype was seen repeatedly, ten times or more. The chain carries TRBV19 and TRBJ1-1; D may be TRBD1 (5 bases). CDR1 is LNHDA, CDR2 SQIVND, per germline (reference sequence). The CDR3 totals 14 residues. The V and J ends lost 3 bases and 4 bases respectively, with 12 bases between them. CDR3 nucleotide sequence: TGTGCCAGTAGTATGGGACGGGTGATCACTGAAGCTTTCTTT. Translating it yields CASSMGRVITEAFF.

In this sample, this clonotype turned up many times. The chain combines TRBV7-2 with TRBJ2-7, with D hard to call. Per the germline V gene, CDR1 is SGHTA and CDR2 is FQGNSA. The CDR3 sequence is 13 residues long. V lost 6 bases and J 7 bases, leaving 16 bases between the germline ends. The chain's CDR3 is CASSPGPHEEQYF. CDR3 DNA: TGTGCCAGCAGTCCCGGGCCCCACGAAGAGCAGTACTTC.

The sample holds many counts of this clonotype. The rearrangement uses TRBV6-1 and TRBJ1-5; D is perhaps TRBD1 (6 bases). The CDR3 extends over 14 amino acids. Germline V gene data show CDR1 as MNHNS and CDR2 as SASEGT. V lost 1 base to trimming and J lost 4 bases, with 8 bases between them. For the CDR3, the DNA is TGTGCCAGCAGTGAAGGAGGGGGAAATCAGCCCCAGCATTTT. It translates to CASSEGGGNQPQHF.

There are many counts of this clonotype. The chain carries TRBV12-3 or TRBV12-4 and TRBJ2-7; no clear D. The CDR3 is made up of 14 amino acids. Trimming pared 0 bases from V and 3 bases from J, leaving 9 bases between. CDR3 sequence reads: CASSLAGRDYEQYF. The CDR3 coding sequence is TGTGCCAGCAGTTTAGCGGGTCGAGACTACGAGCAGTACTTC.

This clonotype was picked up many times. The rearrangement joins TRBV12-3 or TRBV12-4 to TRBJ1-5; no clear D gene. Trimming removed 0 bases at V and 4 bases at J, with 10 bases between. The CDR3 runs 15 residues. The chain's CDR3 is CASSLAAGNNQPQHF. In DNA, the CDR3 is TGTGCCAGCAGTTTAGCGGCAGGCAATAATCAGCCCCAGCATTTT.

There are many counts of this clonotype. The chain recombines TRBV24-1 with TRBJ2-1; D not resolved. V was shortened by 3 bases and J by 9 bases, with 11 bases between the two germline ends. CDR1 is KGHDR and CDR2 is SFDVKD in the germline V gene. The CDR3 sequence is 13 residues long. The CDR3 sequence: CATSDTVRGEQFF. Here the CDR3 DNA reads TGTGCCACCAGTGATACTGTCCGTGGTGAGCAGTTCTTC.